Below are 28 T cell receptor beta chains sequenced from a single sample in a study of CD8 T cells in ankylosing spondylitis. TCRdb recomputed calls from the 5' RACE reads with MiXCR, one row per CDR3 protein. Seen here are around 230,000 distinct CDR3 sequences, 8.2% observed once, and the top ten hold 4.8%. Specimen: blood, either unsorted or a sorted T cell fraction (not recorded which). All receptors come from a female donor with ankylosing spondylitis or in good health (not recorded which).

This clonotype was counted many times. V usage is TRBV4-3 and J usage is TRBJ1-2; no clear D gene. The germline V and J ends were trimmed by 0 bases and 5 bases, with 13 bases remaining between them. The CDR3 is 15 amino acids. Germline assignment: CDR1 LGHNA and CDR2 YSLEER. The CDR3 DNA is TGCGCCAGCAGCCAAGAAGGTGGGAGGTCTTATGGCTACACCTTC. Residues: CASSQEGGRSYGYTF.

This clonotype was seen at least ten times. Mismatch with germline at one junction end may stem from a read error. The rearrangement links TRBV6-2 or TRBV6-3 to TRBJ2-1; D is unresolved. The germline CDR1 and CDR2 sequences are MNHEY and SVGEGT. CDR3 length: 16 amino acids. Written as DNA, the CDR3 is TGTGCCAGCAGTTACCGATACCCACTGGAGAACAAGGAGCAGTTCTTC. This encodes CASSYRYPLENKEQFF.

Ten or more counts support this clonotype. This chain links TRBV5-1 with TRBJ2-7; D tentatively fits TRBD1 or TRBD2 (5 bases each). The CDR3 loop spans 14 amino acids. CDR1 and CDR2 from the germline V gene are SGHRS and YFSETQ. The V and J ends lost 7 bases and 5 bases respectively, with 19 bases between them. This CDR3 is CASAVPGRSHEQYF. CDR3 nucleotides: TGCGCCAGCGCCGTGCCGGGACGTTCACACGAGCAGTACTTC.

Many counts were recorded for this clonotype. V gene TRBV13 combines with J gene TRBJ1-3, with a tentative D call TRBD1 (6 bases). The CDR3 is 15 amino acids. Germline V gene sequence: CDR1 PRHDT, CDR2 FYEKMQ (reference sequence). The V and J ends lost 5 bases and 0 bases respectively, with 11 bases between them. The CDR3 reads CASSRGQTSGNTIYF. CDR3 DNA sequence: TGTGCCAGCAGCCGAGGACAGACCTCTGGAAACACCATATATTTT.

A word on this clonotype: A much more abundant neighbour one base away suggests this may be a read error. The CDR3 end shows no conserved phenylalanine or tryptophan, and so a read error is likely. The CDR3 DNA follows: TGTGCCAGCAGGACAGGGTCCTACGAGCAGTACTAC. Translation gives CASRTGSYEQYY. V is TRBV6-2 or TRBV6-3 and J is TRBJ2-7; 7 positions match TRBD1. CDR1 is MNHEY and CDR2 is SVGEGT in the germline V gene. The CDR3 consists of 12 residues. V lost 6 bases and J lost 1; bases outside the gene matches: 0.

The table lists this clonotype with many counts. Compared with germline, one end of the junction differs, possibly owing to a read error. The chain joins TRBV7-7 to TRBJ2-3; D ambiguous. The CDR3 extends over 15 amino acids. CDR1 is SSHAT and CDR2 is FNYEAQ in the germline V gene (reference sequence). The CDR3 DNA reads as TGTGCTAGCAGCGCAGAGGTGGTGAGCACAGATACGCAGTATTTT. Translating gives CASSAEVVSTDTQYF.

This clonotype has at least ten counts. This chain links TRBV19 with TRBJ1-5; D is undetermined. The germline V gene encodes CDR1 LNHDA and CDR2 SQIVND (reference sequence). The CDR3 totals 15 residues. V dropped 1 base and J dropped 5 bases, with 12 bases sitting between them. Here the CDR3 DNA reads TGTGCCAGTAGTATAGTAGGGAGCGCCGATCAGCCCCAGCATTTT. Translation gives CASSIVGSADQPQHF.

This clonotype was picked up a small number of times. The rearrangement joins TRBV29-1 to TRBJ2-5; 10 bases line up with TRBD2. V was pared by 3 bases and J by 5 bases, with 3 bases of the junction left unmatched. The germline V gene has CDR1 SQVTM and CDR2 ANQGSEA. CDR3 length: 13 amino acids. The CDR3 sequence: CSVDLAGDETQYF. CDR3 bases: TGCAGCGTTGACCTAGCGGGAGATGAGACCCAGTACTTC.

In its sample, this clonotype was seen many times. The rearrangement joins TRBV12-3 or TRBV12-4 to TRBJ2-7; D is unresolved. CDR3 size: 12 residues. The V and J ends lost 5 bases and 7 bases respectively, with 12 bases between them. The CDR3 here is CASSLVGKEQYF. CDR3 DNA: TGTGCCAGCAGTCTTGTGGGCAAAGAGCAGTACTTC.

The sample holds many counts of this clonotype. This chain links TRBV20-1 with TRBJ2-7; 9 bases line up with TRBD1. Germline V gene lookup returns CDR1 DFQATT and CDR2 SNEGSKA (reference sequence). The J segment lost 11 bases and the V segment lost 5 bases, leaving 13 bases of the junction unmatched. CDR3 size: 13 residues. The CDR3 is CSAHRDRAQKEYF. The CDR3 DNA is TGCAGTGCTCACCGGGACAGGGCCCAGAAGGAGTACTTC.

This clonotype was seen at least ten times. The CDR3 DNA reads TGCAGTGCTAGCACGTTACCGCCGAGCACAGATACGCAGTATTTT. This translates into CSASTLPPSTDTQYF. The rearrangement joins TRBV20-1 to TRBJ2-3; D remains unclear. V gave up 3 bases and J gave up 0 bases, with 13 bases separating them. Germline CDR1 DFQATT, CDR2 SNEGSKA (reference sequence). CDR3 length: 15 residues.

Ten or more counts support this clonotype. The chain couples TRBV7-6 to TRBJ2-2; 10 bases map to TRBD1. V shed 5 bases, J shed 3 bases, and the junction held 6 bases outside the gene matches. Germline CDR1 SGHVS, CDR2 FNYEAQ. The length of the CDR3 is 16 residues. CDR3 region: CASSTRQGAYTGELFF. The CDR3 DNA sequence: TGTGCCAGCAGCACCCGACAGGGGGCTTACACCGGGGAGCTGTTTTTT.

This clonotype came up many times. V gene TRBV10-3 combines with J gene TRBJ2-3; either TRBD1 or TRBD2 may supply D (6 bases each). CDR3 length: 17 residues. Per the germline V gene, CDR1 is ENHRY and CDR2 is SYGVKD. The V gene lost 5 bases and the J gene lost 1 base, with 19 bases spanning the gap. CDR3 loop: CAISPYGGGGGTDTQYF. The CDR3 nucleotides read TGTGCCATCAGTCCCTACGGAGGGGGAGGAGGCACAGATACGCAGTATTTT.

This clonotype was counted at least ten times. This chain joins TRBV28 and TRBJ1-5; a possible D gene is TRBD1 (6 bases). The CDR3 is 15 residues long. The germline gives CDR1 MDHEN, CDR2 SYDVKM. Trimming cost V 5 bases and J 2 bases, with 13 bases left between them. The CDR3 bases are TGTGCCAGCAGTCCAACAGGGATTGGCAATCAGCCCCAGCATTTT. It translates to CASSPTGIGNQPQHF.

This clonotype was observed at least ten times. The CDR3 DNA reads TGTGCCAGCAGCTCACGGGTTCGGAGGGAGCCCCAGCATTTT. It translates to CASSSRVRREPQHF. This rearrangement joins TRBV11-1 to TRBJ1-5, with D unresolved. CDR1 is SGHAT and CDR2 is FQDESV in the germline V gene (reference sequence). The CDR3 consists of 14 residues. The V and J ends lost 4 bases and 8 bases respectively, with 15 bases between them.

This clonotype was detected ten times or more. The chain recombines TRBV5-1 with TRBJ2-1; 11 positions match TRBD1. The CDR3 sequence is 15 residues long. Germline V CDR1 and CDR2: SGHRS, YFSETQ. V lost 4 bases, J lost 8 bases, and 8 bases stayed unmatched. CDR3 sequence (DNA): TGCGCCAGCAGCACTCCCGGGACAGGGGGAGATGAGCAGTTCTTC. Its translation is CASSTPGTGGDEQFF. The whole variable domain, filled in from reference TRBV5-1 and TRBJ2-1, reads KAGVTQTPRYLIKTRGQQVTLSCSPISGHRSVSWYQQTPGQGLQFLFEYFSETQRNKGNFPGRFSGRQFSNSRSEMNVSTLELGDSALYLCASSTPGTGGDEQFFGPGTRLTVL.

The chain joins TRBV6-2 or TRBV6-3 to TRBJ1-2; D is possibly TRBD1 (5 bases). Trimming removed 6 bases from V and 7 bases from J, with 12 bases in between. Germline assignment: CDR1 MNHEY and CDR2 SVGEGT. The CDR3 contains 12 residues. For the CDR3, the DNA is TGTGCCAGCAGGGGGGATGCTGGTGGCTACACCTTC. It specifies CASRGDAGGYTF.

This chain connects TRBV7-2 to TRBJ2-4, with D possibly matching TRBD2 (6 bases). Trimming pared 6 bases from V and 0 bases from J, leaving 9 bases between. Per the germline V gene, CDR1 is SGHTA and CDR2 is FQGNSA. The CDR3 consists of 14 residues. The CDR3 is CASSVEGAKNIQYF. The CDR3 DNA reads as TGTGCCAGCAGTGTGGAGGGAGCCAAAAACATTCAGTACTTC.

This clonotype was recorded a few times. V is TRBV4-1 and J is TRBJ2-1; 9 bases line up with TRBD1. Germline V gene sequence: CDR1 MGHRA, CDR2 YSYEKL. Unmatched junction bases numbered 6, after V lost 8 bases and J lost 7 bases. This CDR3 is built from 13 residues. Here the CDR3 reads CASLGTGRNEQFF. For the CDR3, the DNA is TGCGCCAGCCTCGGGACAGGGAGGAATGAGCAGTTCTTC.

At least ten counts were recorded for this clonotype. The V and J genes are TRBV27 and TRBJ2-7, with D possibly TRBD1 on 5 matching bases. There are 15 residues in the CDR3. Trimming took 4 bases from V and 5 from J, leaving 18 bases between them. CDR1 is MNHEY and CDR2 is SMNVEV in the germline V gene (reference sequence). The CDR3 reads CASSSYLGHRDEQYF. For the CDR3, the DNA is TGTGCCAGCAGTTCTTATCTCGGACATCGGGACGAGCAGTACTTC.

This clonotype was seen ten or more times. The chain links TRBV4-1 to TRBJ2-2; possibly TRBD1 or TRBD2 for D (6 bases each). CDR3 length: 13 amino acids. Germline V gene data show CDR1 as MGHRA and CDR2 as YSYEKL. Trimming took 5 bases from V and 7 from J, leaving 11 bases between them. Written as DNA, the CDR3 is TGCGCCAGCAGCTTCAGGGGAGGCGGGGAGCTGTTTTTT. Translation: CASSFRGGGELFF.

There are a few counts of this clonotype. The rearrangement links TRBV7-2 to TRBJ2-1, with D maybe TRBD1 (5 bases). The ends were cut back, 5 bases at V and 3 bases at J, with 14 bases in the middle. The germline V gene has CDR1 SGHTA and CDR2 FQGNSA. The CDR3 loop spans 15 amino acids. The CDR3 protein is CASSTQGGFYNEQFF. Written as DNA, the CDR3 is TGTGCCAGCAGCACCCAGGGTGGGTTCTACAATGAGCAGTTCTTC.

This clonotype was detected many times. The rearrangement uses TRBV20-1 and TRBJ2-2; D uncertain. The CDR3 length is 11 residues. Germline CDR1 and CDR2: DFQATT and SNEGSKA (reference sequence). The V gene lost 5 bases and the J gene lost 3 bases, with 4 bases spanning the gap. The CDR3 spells CSALHTGELFF. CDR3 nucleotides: TGCAGTGCTCTGCACACCGGGGAGCTGTTTTTT.

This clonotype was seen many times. The CDR3 nucleotides read TGTGCCAGCAGTCCCCGCCGACTAGCGGGAGGGCCCTCGAATGAGCAGTTCTTC. It is translated as CASSPRRLAGGPSNEQFF. This chain uses TRBV27 with TRBJ2-1, with TRBD2 matching 14 bases. V shed 5 bases and J 7 bases; nucleotides not matched to a gene: 13. This CDR3 is 18 amino acids long. Germline assignment: CDR1 MNHEY and CDR2 SMNVEV (reference sequence).

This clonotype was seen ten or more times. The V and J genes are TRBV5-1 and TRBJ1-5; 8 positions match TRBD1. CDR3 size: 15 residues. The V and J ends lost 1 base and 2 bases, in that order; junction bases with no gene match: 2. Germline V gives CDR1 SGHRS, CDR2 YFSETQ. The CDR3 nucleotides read TGCGCCAGCAGCTTGCAGGGGGCGGGCAATCAGCCCCAGCATTTT. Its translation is CASSLQGAGNQPQHF.

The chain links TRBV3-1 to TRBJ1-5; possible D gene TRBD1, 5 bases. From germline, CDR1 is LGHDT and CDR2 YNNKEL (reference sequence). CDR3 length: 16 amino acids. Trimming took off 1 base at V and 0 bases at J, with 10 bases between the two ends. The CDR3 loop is CASSQAGDPSNQPQHF. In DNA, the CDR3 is TGTGCCAGCAGCCAAGCGGGGGATCCTAGCAATCAGCCCCAGCATTTT. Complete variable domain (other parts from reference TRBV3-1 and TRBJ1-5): DTAVSQTPKYLVTQMGNDKSIKCEQNLGHDTMYWYKQDSKKFLKIMFSYNNKELIINETVPNRFSPKSPDKAHLNLHINSLELGDSAVYFCASSQAGDPSNQPQHFGDGTRLSIL.

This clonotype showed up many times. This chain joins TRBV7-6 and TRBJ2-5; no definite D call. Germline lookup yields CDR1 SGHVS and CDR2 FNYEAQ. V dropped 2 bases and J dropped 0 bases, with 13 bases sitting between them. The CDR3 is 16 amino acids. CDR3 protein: CASSLLPRLNQETQYF. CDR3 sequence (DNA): TGTGCCAGCAGCTTACTGCCCAGACTGAACCAAGAGACCCAGTACTTC.

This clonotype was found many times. In nucleotides, the CDR3 is TGTGCCACCAGCAGAGATTACGGTGACAATGAGCAGTTCTTC. The encoded protein is CATSRDYGDNEQFF. This rearrangement joins TRBV15 to TRBJ2-1; the D is unclear. There are 14 residues in the CDR3. From germline, CDR1 is LNHNV and CDR2 YYDKDF (reference sequence). The ends were cut back, 0 bases at V and 5 bases at J, with 8 bases in the middle.